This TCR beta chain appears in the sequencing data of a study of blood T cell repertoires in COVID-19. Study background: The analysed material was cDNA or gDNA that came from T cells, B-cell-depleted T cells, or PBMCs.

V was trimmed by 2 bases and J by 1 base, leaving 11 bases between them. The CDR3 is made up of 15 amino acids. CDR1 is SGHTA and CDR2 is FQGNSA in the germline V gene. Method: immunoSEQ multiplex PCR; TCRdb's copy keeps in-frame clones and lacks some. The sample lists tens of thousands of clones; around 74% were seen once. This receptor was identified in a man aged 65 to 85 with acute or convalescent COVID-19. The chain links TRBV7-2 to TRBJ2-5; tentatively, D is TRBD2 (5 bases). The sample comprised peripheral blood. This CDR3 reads CASSLYPGLQETQYF. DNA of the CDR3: TGTGCCAGCAGCTTATACCCCGGACTCCAAGAGACCCAGTACTTC.